This TCR beta chain appears in the sequencing data of a study of T cells in Graves' hyperthyroidism and ophthalmopathy. Study observations and caveats: Onset of ophthalmopathy came a median 6.5 months after the model predicted it. Ophthalmopathy cases were set apart from stable hyperthyroidism by a 13 V-J model.

A remark on this clonotype: Antigen: not known.

V lost 8 bases and J 2 bases, leaving 9 bases between the germline ends. This CDR3 is built from 12 residues. Germline V CDR1 and CDR2: SEHNR, FQNEAQ (reference sequence). Authors of the study amplified TCR beta CDR3 regions from RNA transcripts. The TCR CDR3 first-round RT-PCR relied on the HTBI primer set. TCRdb re-derived calls from the multiplex PCR reads in MiXCR, one entry per CDR3 protein. Here the sample spans approximately 700,000 distinct CDR3 sequences, 45% being singletons. Pregnant or lactating patients were excluded, as were those with uncontrolled infection or other autoimmune disease. Material: peripheral blood or thyroid tissue (not recorded which). This clonotype was obtained from an adult man with Graves' disease, either hyperthyroidism or ophthalmopathy (not recorded which). The chain is built from TRBV7-9 and TRBJ1-2, with D possibly being TRBD1 (5 bases). CDR3 DNA: TGTGCCAGCGGGGGGGACAACTATGGCTACACCTTC. Encoded protein: CASGGDNYGYTF.